At least ten counts were recorded for the clone carrying this T cell receptor beta chain. As yet, its antigen is unknown. This sample stems from a study of CD8+CD57+ T cells in acquired aplastic anemia. Study summary: DNA recovered from sorted CD4+ and CD8+ cells had a mean of about 3.5 ug.

Study-wide results and limits: The CD8+ Simpson's diversity of patients and controls was not significantly different. Twenty-nine was the count of CD8+ CDR3 sequences that patients shared with controls.

Sequenced patients had shown CD8+CD57+ cell expansion by flow cytometry. Among the patients, none had received any therapy at the time of blood sampling. In germline, CDR1 is MRHNA, CDR2 SNTAGT. This CDR3 is built from 13 residues. V shed 4 bases and J shed 1 base, with 4 bases lying between them. The template for TCR beta VDJ and CDR3 sequence profiling was genomic DNA. Each CDR3 protein gets one entry after TCRdb re-called the reads with MiXCR. The sample contains fewer than 250,000 distinct CDR3 sequences, 47% of which appear only once. This TCR derives from a human donor with aplastic anemia. The rearrangement joins TRBV6-4 to TRBJ2-2; D gene unclear. Input material: sorted CD4+, CD8+, or CD8+CD57+ T cells (not recorded which) from PBMCs. Written as DNA, the CDR3 is TGTGCCAGCAGTGCGGGGAACACCGGGGAGCTGTTTTTT. Translation: CASSAGNTGELFF.